These T cell receptor beta chains were read from a single sample in a study of T-cell memory formation after mild COVID-19. Each CDR3 protein is one row after TCRdb ran MiXCR on the 5' RACE reads. The data contain 100,000 to 120,000 distinct CDR3 sequences, 15% to 20% of them seen just once; the ten biggest clones take up roughly 6%. Sequencing was performed on PBMCs or a T cell subset sorted from them (not recorded which). The receptors shown here come from a man aged 18 to 29 who had mild COVID-19 (a few samples of this study predate the infection). Cell type and time point are not known. Both conserved end residues are trimmed from each CDR3. Not every row has a clone size; where given, it reads once, few, many or a size class.

CDR3 protein | V gene | clone size
ASSQDRRGAYNEQF | TRBV4-3 | NA
ASRTQGSGNYGYT | TRBV6-6 | NA
ATHGGRDTQY | TRBV7-2 | NA
ASSPGGRAGGYT | TRBV6-5 | NA
ASSLSGGTDTQY | TRBV7-2 | many
ASRRTGTGELF | TRBV11-2 | NA
ASSRNRGDSYNEQF | TRBV4-1 | few
ASSLAVGGAYTEAF | TRBV7-6 | NA
ASSLPLLGFGNTIY | TRBV3-1 | NA
ASSPSGGSTNTEAF | TRBV6-5 | NA
ASSYGRGWDTQY | TRBV6-5 | few
ATSDPYTGELF | TRBV24-1 | NA
ASSDAGLAGVDTQY | TRBV5-6 | NA
ASRFPLGGVRTDTQY | TRBV5-1 | NA
SAQILAGGPRNEQF | TRBV20-1 | NA
ASSFGQGGEAF | TRBV12-3/TRBV12-4 | NA
ASSLGSSGNTIY | TRBV7-2 | NA
ASSAPGSNEQF | TRBV9 | NA
ASTRVPVSTDTQY | TRBV6-2/TRBV6-3 | few
SARMGNTEAF | TRBV20-1 | NA
ASSSLTRGAF | TRBV5-6 | NA
ASSQSYSNQPQH | TRBV14 | NA
ASSDTTSGETQY | TRBV6-2/TRBV6-3 | few
SARLPRLAGVEQY | TRBV20-1 | few
ASSPSAGNYGYT | TRBV6-6 | NA
ASSLRRQNYGYT | TRBV7-2 | few
ASGRPGGGTDTQY | TRBV12-3/TRBV12-4 | many
AALDTNTGELF | TRBV24-1 | few
ASSFTVVDGYT | TRBV7-8 | NA
ASSSRGGGNTEAF | TRBV28 | NA
ASRVNRGSNTGELF | TRBV5-5 | few
ASSPSENQPQH | TRBV4-3 | few
SAAGHLAKNIQY | TRBV29-1 | few
ASRGLAGDTQY | TRBV6-5 | few
ASSEAGEYEQY | TRBV5-1 | once
SARVTNTGELF | TRBV20-1 | few
ASRVGTGLYEQY | TRBV28 | NA
ASSPPWGRDTQY | TRBV6-5 | NA
ASSLNDLPVPPYNSPLH | TRBV7-9 | few
AISERNTEAF | TRBV10-3 | NA
ASSPEGQYGYT | TRBV18 | few